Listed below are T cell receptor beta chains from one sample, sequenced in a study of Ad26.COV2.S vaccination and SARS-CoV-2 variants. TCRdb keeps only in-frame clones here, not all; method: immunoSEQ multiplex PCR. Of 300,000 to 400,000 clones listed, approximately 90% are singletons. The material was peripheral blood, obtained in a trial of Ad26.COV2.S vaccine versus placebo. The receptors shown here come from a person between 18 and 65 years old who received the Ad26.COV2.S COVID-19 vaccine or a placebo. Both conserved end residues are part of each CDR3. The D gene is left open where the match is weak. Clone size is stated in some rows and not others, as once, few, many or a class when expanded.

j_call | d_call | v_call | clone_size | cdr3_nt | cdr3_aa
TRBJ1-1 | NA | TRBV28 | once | TGTGCCAGCAGTAACCACAAGTTTTTGACCGACACTGAAGCTTTCTTT | CASSNHKFLTDTEAFF
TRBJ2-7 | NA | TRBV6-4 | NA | TGTGCCAGCAGGTATCTGTACTTC | CASRYLYF
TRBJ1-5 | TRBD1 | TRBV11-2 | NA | TGTGCCAGCAGCCCCGGACAGGGTCGGACCCAGCATTTT | CASSPGQGRTQHF
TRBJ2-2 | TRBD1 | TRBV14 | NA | TGTGCCAGCAGCTTTAGACAGGGGACAACCGGGGAGCTGTTTTTT | CASSFRQGTTGELFF
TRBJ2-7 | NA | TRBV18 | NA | TGTGCCAGCTCACCTGCACTCCAGGGTAGCGAGCAGTACTTC | CASSPALQGSEQYF
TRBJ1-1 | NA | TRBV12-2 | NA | TGTGCAAGTCGCTTAGACAGGGGGGATGAAGCTTTCTTT | CASRLDRGDEAFF
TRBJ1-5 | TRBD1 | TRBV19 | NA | TGTGCCAGCCTTGGGACAGGAGGTGGGAATCAGCCCCAGCATTTT | CASLGTGGGNQPQHF
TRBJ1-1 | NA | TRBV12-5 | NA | TGTGCTAGTGGTAGGACAGAGAACACTGAAGCTTTCTTT | CASGRTENTEAFF
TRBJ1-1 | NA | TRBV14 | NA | TGTGCCAGCAGCCAAGATCCTAGAGGGAACACTGAAGCTTTCTTT | CASSQDPRGNTEAFF
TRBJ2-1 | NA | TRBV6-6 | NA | TGTGCCTGCATGACTAGTTCCTACAATGAGCAGTTCTTC | CACMTSSYNEQFF
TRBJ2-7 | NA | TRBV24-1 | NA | TGTGCCACCAGTGATTTACGGGGCTACGAGCAGTACTTC | CATSDLRGYEQYF
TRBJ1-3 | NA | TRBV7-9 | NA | TGTGCCAGCAGCCACCCGGGGGGCAGCTCTGGAAACACCATATATTTT | CASSHPGGSSGNTIYF
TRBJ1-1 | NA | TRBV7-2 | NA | TGTGCCAGCAGCTCAACCGGGACAATGAACACTGAAGCTTTCTTT | CASSSTGTMNTEAFF
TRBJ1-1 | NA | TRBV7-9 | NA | TGTGCCAGCAGCTTGACCCAGGGTACCCCCTTCGAGACTGAAGCTTTCTTT | CASSLTQGTPFETEAFF
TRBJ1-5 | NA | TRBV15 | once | TGTGCCACCAGCCGGAATAGCAATCAGCCCCAGCATTTT | CATSRNSNQPQHF
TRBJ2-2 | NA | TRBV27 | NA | TGTGCCAGCAGTGGAATGACAGAAGACGGGGAGCTGTTTTTT | CASSGMTEDGELFF
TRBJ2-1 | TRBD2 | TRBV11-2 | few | TGTGCCAGCGCGTCCCCGGGACTAGCGGTATACAATGAGCAGTTCTTC | CASASPGLAVYNEQFF
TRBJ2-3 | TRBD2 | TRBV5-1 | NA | TGCGCCAGCAGCGATAGCGGGGGGGCTGAAGATACGCAGTATTTT | CASSDSGGAEDTQYF
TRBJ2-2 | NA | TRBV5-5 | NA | TGTGCCAGCAGCCTACATATAACTTTAACGGCGAACACCGGGGAGCTGTTTTTT | CASSLHITLTANTGELFF
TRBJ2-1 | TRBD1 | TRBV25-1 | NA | TGTGCCAGCAGTGAGGGCAGGGGGCCTCAATATGAGCAGTTCTTC | CASSEGRGPQYEQFF
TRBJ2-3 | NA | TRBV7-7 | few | TGTGCTAGCAGCTTAGCGGTGGCGGAGGGGTTAGATACGCAGTATTTT | CASSLAVAEGLDTQYF
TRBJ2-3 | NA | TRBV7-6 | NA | TGTGCCAGCAGCTTAAGTAGGGCTAGAGCGGATACGCAGTATTTT | CASSLSRARADTQYF
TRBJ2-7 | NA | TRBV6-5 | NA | TGTGCCAGCAGGAAGGGCCGGGAAAGCTCCTACGAGCAGTACTTC | CASRKGRESSYEQYF
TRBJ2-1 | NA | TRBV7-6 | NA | TGTGCCAGCAGCCTTGGGGATTACGAGCAGTTCTTC | CASSLGDYEQFF
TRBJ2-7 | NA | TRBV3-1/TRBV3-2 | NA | TGTGCCAGCAGCCAAGATAGCTGGGAGCAGTACTTC | CASSQDSWEQYF
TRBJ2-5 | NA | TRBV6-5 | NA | TGTGCCAGCAGTTACAGGGAGGTGGCAGAGACCCAGTACTTC | CASSYREVAETQYF
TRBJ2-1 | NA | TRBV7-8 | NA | TGTGCCAGCAGCCCCCGGGGGGCTCTAAAGACCTACAATGAGCAGTTCTTC | CASSPRGALKTYNEQFF
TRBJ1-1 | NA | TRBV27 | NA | TGTGCCAGCAAGGGGCGAAACGGGACGGCGGCTTTCTTT | CASKGRNGTAAFF
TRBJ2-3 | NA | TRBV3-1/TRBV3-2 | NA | TGTGCCAGCAGCCAAGAGCTTACAACAGATACGCAGTATTTT | CASSQELTTDTQYF
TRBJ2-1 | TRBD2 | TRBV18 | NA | TGTGCCAGCTCACCGGGGGGGAATGAGCAGTTCTTC | CASSPGGNEQFF
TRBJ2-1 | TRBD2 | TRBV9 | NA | TGTGCCAGCAGCAAACTAGCGGGAGCCTACAATGAGCAGTTCTTC | CASSKLAGAYNEQFF
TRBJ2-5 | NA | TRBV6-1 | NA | TGTGCCAGCAGTGAGACAAGGGCACTCCAAGAGACCCAGTACTTC | CASSETRALQETQYF
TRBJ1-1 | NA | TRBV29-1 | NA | TGCAGCGTTGGCCCAGGGAACACTGAAGCTTTCTTT | CSVGPGNTEAFF
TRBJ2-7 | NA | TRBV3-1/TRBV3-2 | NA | TGTGCCAGCAGCCCCTATCCCTCCTACGAGCAGTACTTC | CASSPYPSYEQYF
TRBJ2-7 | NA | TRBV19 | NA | TGTGCCAGTAGTAAGAGTACAGGGCAAATCTCCTACGAGCAGTACTTC | CASSKSTGQISYEQYF
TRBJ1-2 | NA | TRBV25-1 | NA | TGTGCCAGCAGTATCGCAGGGACTAACTATGGCTACACCTTC | CASSIAGTNYGYTF
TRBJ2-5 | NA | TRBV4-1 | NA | TGCGCCAGCAGCCAAGTGGCTGGAGGGGCTGGAGAGACCCAGTACTTC | CASSQVAGGAGETQYF
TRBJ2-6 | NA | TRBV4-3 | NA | TGCGCCAGCAGCCAAGATGAGTCGTACTCTGGGGCCAACGTCCTGACTTTC | CASSQDESYSGANVLTF
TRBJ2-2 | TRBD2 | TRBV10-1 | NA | TGCGCCAGCAGTGAGTCGAAGACTAGCGGATGGACCGGGGAGCTGTTTTTT | CASSESKTSGWTGELFF
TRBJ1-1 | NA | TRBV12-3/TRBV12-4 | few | TGTGCCAGCAGTTTACGACAGAACACTGAAGCTTTCTTT | CASSLRQNTEAFF
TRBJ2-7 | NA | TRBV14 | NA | TGTGCCAGCAGCCAAGTACGAGGCCACGAGCAGTACTTC | CASSQVRGHEQYF
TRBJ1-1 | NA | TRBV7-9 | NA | TGTGCCAGCAGCTTACAAACATGGGGGGACACTGAAGCTTTCTTT | CASSLQTWGDTEAFF
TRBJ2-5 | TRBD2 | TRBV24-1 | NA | TGTGCCACCAGTGAGGGGACTAGCGGGAGCGGGGTGTCGGGGACCCAGTACTTC | CATSEGTSGSGVSGTQYF
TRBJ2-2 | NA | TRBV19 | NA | TGTGCCAGTAGTATAGATCATGTTGCGGCAAGTAACACCGGGGAGCTGTTTTTT | CASSIDHVAASNTGELFF